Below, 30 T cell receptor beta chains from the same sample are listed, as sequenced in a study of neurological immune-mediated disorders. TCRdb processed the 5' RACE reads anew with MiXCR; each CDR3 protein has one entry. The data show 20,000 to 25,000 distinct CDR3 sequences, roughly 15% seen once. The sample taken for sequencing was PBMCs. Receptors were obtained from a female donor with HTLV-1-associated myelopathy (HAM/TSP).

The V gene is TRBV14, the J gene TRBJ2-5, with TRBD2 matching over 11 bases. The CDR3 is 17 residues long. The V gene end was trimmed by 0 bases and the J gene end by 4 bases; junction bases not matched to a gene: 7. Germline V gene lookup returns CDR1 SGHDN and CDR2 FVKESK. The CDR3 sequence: CASSQDVIAGGLETQYF. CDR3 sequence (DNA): TGTGCCAGCAGCCAAGATGTCATAGCGGGGGGGCTAGAGACCCAGTACTTC.

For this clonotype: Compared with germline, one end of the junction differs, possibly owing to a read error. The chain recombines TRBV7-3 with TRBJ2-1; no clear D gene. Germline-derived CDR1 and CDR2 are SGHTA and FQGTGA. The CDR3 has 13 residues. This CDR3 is CASSQLSHNEQFF. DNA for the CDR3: TGCGCCAGCAGCCAGCTCTCCCACAATGAGCAGTTCTTC.

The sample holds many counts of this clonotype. The CDR3 DNA follows: TGCGCCAGCAGCGACCTTATGGGCTCCTACGAGCAGTACTTC. This translates into CASSDLMGSYEQYF. The J gene is TRBJ2-7, the V gene TRBV5-1, with D uncertain. This CDR3 region has 14 residues. V lost 4 bases, J lost 0 bases, and 11 bases lay in between. Germline V CDR1 and CDR2: SGHRS, YFSETQ.

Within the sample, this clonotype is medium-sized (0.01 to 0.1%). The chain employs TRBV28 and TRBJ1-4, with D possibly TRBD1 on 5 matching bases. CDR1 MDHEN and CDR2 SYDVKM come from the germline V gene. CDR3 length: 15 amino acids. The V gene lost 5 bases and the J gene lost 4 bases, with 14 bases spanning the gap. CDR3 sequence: CASSPSRGVNEKLFF. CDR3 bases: TGTGCCAGCAGTCCCTCACGGGGGGTTAATGAAAAACTGTTTTTT.

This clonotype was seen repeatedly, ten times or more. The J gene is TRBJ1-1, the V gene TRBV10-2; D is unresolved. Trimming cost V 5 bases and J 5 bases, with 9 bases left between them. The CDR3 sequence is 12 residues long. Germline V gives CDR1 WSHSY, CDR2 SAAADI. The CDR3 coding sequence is TGCGCCAGCAGTAAGGTTTGGACTGAAGCTTTCTTT. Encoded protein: CASSKVWTEAFF.

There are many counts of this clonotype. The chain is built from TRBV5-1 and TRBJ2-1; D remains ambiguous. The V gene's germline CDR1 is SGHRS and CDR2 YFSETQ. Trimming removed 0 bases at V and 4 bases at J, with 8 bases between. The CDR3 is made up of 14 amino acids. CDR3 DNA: TGCGCCAGCAGCTTGGTTTTCGGGTACAATGAGCAGTTCTTC. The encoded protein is CASSLVFGYNEQFF.

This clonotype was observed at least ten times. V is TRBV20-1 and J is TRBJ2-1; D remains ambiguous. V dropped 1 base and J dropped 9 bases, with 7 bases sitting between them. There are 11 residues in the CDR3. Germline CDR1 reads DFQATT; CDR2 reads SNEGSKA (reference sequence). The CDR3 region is CSARVDSEQFF. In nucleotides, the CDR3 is TGCAGTGCTAGAGTTGATAGTGAGCAGTTCTTC.

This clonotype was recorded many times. The DNA of the CDR3 is TGCGCCAGCAGCTTAGAACCGGGGACAGATCCAAAAAGCTACACCTTC. It yields the protein CASSLEPGTDPKSYTF. The genes are TRBV5-1 and TRBJ1-2; 7 bases are shared with TRBD1. This CDR3 region has 16 residues. The germline CDR1 and CDR2 sequences are SGHRS and YFSETQ. The V gene end was trimmed by 2 bases and the J gene end by 9 bases; junction bases not matched to a gene: 16.

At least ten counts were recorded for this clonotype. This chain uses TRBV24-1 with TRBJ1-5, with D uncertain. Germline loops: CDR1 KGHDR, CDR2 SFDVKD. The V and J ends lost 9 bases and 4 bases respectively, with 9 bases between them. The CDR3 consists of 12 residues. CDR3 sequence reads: CATPPGNQPQHF. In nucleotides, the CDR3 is TGTGCCACCCCTCCGGGTAATCAGCCCCAGCATTTT.

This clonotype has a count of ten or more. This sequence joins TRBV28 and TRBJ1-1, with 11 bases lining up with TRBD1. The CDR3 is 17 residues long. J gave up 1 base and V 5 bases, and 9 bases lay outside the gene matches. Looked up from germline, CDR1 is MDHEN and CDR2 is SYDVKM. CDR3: CASSPLGTGGRNTEAFF. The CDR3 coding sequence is TGTGCCAGCAGTCCCCTCGGGACAGGGGGAAGGAACACTGAAGCTTTCTTT.

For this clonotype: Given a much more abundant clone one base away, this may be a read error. The chain's CDR3 is CASSTLSRTDANEQFF. DNA for the CDR3: TGTGCCAGCAGCACACTCAGTAGGACCGACGCAAATGAGCAGTTCTTC. The V call is TRBV7-8, the J call TRBJ2-1; D remains ambiguous. V lost 5 bases, J lost 7 bases, and 21 bases lay in between. Germline V gene data show CDR1 as SGHVS and CDR2 as FQNEAQ. This CDR3 has 16 amino acids.

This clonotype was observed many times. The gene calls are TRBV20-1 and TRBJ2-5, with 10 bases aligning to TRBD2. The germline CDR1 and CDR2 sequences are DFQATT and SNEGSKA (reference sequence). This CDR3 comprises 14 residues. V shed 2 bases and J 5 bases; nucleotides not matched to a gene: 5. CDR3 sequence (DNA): TGCAGTGCTAGATCCAGCGGGGGGGCGGAGACCCAGTACTTC. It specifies CSARSSGGAETQYF.

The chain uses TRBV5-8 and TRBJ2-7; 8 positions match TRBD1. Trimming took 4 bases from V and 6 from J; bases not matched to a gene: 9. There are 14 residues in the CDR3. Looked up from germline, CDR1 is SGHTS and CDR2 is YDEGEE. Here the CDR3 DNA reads TGTGCCAGCAGCCGCAGAGACAGGGGTTTCGAGCAGTACTTC. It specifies CASSRRDRGFEQYF.

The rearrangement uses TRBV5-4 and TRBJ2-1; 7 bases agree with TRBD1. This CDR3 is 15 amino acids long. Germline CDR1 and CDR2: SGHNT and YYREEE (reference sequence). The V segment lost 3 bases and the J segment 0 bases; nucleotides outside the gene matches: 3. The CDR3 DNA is TGTGCCAGCAGCTACTCAGGGGGCTCCTACAATGAGCAGTTCTTC. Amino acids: CASSYSGGSYNEQFF.

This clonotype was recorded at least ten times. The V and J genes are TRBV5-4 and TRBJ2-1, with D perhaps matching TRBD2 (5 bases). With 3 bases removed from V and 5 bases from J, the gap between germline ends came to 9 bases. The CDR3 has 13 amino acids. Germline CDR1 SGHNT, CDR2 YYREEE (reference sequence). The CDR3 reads CASSSRENNEQFF. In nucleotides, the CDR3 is TGTGCCAGCAGCTCCCGGGAAAACAATGAGCAGTTCTTC.

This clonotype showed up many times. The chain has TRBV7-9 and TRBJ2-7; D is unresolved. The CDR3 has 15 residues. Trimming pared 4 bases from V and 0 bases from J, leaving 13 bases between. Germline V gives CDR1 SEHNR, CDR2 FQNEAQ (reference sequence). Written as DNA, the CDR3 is TGTGCCAGCAGCTCACCCCGACACTACTCCTACGAGCAGTACTTC. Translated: CASSSPRHYSYEQYF.

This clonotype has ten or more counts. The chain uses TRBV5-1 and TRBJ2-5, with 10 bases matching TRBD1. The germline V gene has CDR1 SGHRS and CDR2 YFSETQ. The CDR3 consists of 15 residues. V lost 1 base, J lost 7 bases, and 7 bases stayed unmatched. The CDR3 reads CASSLTGQGPGTQYF. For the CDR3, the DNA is TGCGCCAGCAGCTTGACGGGACAGGGGCCCGGGACCCAGTACTTC.

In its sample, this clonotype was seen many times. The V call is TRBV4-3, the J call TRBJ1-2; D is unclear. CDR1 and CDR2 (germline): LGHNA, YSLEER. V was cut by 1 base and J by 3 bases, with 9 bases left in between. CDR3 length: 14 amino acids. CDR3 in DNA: TGCGCCAGCAGCCAAGTTGGGGATCACTATGGCTACACCTTC. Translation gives CASSQVGDHYGYTF.

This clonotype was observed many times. The CDR3 protein is CASSAESGIANEKLFF. CDR3 sequence (DNA): TGTGCCAGCAGTGCTGAATCAGGGATCGCTAATGAAAAACTGTTTTTT. The chain employs TRBV25-1 and TRBJ1-4; D may be TRBD1 (5 bases). Germline-derived CDR1 and CDR2 are MGHDK and SYGVNS. The CDR3 totals 16 residues. Trimming cost V 4 bases and J 3 bases, with 15 bases left between them.

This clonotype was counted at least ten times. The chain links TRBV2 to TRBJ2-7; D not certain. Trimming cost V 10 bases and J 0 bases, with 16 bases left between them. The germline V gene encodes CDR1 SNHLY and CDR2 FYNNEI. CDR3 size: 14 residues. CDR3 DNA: TGTGCCACCCGTCAGGACCAGTCCTCCTACGAGCAGTACTTC. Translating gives CATRQDQSSYEQYF.

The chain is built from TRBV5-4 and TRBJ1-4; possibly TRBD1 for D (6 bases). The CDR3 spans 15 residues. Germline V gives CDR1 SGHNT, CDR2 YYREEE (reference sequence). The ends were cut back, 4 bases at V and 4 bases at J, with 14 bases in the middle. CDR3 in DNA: TGTGCCAGCAGCACCCGGACAGCCCTTAATGAAAAACTGTTTTTT. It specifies CASSTRTALNEKLFF. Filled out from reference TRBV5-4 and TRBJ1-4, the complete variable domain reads ETGVTQSPTHLIKTRGQQVTLRCSSQSGHNTVSWYQQALGQGPQFIFQYYREEENGRGNFPPRFSGLQFPNYSSELNVNALELDDSALYLCASSTRTALNEKLFFGSGTQLSVL.

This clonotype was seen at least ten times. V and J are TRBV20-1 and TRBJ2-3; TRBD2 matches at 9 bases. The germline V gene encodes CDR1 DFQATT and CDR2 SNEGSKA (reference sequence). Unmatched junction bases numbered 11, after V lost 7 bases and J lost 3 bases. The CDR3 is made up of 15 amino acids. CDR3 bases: TGCAGTGTAGGGGGCGGGAGGGCCGGGACAGATACGCAGTATTTT. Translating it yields CSVGGGRAGTDTQYF.

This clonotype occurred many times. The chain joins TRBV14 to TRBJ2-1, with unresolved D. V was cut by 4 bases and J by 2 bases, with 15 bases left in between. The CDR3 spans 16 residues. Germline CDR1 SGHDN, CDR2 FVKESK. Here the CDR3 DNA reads TGTGCCAGCAGCCTCGGCTCGGGTATAGCCTACAATGAGCAGTTCTTC. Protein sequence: CASSLGSGIAYNEQFF.

The CDR3 loop is CASSLAGTGDQPQHF. In DNA, the CDR3 is TGCGCCAGCAGCTTGGCCGGGACAGGGGATCAGCCCCAGCATTTT. The chain is built from TRBV5-1 and TRBJ1-5; 10 nucleotides line up with TRBD1. V lost 0 bases, J lost 5 bases, and 2 bases stayed unmatched. The CDR3 sequence is 15 residues long. Germline V gene data show CDR1 as SGHRS and CDR2 as YFSETQ.

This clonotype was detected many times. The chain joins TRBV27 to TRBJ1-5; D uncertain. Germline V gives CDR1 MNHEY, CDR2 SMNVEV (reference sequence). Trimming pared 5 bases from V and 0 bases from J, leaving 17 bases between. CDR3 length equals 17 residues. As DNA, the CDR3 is TGTGCCAGCAGTAGAAATTCGCTACATGGTAGCAATCAGCCCCAGCATTTT. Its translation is CASSRNSLHGSNQPQHF.

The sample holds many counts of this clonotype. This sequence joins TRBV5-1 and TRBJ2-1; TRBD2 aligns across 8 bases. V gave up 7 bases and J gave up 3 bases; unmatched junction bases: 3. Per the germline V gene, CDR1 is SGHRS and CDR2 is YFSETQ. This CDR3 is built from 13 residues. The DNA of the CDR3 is TGCGCCAGCTCCGCGGGAGGCTACAATGAGCAGTTCTTC. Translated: CASSAGGYNEQFF. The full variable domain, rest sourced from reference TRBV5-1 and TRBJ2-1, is KAGVTQTPRYLIKTRGQQVTLSCSPISGHRSVSWYQQTPGQGLQFLFEYFSETQRNKGNFPGRFSGRQFSNSRSEMNVSTLELGDSALYLCASSAGGYNEQFFGPGTRLTVL.

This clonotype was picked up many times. Here the CDR3 DNA reads TGTGCCAGCAGTTACGGGGCAGGGGTGCACTATGGCTACACCTTC. Its protein product is CASSYGAGVHYGYTF. This sequence joins TRBV6-5 and TRBJ1-2, with D possibly matching TRBD1 (6 bases). The CDR3 totals 15 residues. V lost 2 bases and J 3 bases, leaving 13 bases between the germline ends. The germline V gene encodes CDR1 MNHEY and CDR2 SVGAGI.

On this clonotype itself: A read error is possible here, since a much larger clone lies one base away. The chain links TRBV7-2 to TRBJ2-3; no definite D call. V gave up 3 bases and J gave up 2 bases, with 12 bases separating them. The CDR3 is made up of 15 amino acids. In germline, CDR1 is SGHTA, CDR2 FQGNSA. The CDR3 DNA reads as TGTGCCAGCAGCTTTATGTGGTCCCCCACAGATACGCAGTATTTT. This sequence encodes CASSFMWSPTDTQYF.

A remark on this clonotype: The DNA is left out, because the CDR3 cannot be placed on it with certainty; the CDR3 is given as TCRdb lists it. The CDR3 sequence is CASSFYICSATPGFTEAFF. The rearrangement joins TRBV9 to TRBJ1-1. Ends included, the CDR3 has 19 residues. Germline assignment: CDR1 SGDLS and CDR2 YYNGEE.

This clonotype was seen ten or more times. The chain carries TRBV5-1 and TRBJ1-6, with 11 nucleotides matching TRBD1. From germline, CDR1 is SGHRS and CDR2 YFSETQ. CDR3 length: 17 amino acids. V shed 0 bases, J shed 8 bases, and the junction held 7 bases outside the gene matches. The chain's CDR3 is CASSLVAGTGGHSPLHF. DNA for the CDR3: TGCGCCAGCAGCTTGGTCGCCGGGACAGGGGGGCATTCACCCCTCCACTTT.